The 21 T cell receptor beta chains below come from one sample, sequenced in a study of breast tumors, draining lymph nodes, adjacent tissues. Samples came from axillary lymph nodes draining the breast cancer. MiXCR, run by TCRdb on the multiplex PCR reads, gives a single entry per CDR3 protein. The sample has 150,000 to 200,000 distinct CDR3 sequences; 30% to 35% are singletons. The sequenced sample was axillary lymph node tissue. These receptors came from a female donor with breast cancer. Some clones in this sample may be carry-over from other donors' samples.

Remarks on this clonotype: This clone may be a read error of a much larger clone one base away. This chain links TRBV11-1 with TRBJ2-1; 7 bases line up with TRBD1. The CDR3 totals 14 residues. Germline V gene sequence: CDR1 SGHAT, CDR2 FQDESV (reference sequence). The CDR3 is CASSQDRSYNEQSF. The CDR3 nucleotides are TGTGCCAGCAGCCAGGACAGGTCATACAATGAGCAGTCCTTC.

J is TRBJ2-1 and V is TRBV5-1, with TRBD2 matching 13 bases. The CDR3 length is 18 residues. V lost 0 bases and J lost 7; bases outside the gene matches: 10. Looked up from germline, CDR1 is SGHRS and CDR2 is YFSETQ. In nucleotides, the CDR3 is TGCGCCAGCAGCTTGGAACCACTAGCGGGGGGGCCCACGAATGAGCAGTTCTTC. This translates into CASSLEPLAGGPTNEQFF. The whole variable domain, remainder taken from reference TRBV5-1 and TRBJ2-1, is KAGVTQTPRYLIKTRGQQVTLSCSPISGHRSVSWYQQTPGQGLQFLFEYFSETQRNKGNFPGRFSGRQFSNSRSEMNVSTLELGDSALYLCASSLEPLAGGPTNEQFFGPGTRLTVL.

The genes are TRBV7-9 and TRBJ1-2; TRBD1 aligns across 9 bases. The CDR3 runs to 16 residues. With 2 bases clipped from V and 2 bases from J, the junction kept 6 bases outside the gene matches. Per the germline V gene, CDR1 is SEHNR and CDR2 is FQNEAQ (reference sequence). The DNA of the CDR3 is TGTGCCAGCAGCTTACGACAGGGGGGGACGAACTATGGCTACACCTTC. This gives the protein CASSLRQGGTNYGYTF.

The J gene is TRBJ1-4, the V gene TRBV25-1; TRBD1 aligns across 11 bases. CDR1 MGHDK and CDR2 SYGVNS come from the germline V gene. V was pared by 3 bases and J by 0 bases, with 15 bases of the junction left unmatched. The CDR3 has 21 amino acids. The CDR3 DNA follows: TGTGCCAGCAGTGACCCCCGGACAGGGGGCGGGTTGCAAGCAACTAATGAAAAACTGTTTTTT. This translates into CASSDPRTGGGLQATNEKLFF.

This clonotype has only a few counts. Just one base apart from a much larger clone, this may be a read error. V usage is TRBV20-1 and J usage is TRBJ2-5; 8 positions agree with TRBD2. The V gene's germline CDR1 is DFQATT and CDR2 SNEGSKA (reference sequence). The trim removed 6 bases at V and 7 bases at J, leaving 13 bases unmatched. The CDR3 runs to 14 residues. This chain's CDR3 is CSAAGTSWGATQYF. In nucleotides, the CDR3 is TGCAGTGCCGCCGGGACTAGTTGGGGAGCGACCCAGTACTTC.

Only one count was recorded for this clonotype. The chain employs TRBV2 and TRBJ1-6, with D hard to call. Germline V gene data show CDR1 as SNHLY and CDR2 as FYNNEI. V was clipped by 6 bases and J by 7 bases, with 10 bases between them. The CDR3 is 13 amino acids. The CDR3 loop is CASRPGGNSPLHF. The CDR3 coding sequence is TGTGCCAGCAGGCCTGGCGGGAATTCACCCCTCCACTTT. Together with reference TRBV2 and TRBJ1-6, the CDR3 gives the full variable domain: EPEVTQTPSHQVTQMGQEVILRCVPISNHLYFYWYRQILGQKVEFLVSFYNNEISEKSEIFDDQFSVERPDGSNFTLKIRSTKLEDSAMYFCASRPGGNSPLHFGNGTRLTVT.

The chain links TRBV6-5 to TRBJ2-5; no clear D. Per the germline V gene, CDR1 is MNHEY and CDR2 is SVGAGI. This CDR3 is 13 amino acids long. The V end was cut by 6 bases, the J end by 5 bases, with 13 bases between. The CDR3 reads CASSSPLHETQYF. The CDR3 DNA reads TGTGCCAGCAGCTCACCCCTCCATGAGACCCAGTACTTC.

This clonotype was detected many times. This sequence joins TRBV24-1 and TRBJ1-6, with 9 nucleotides matching TRBD1. The trim removed 5 bases at V and 2 bases at J, leaving 12 bases unmatched. The CDR3 consists of 19 residues. CDR1 is KGHDR, CDR2 SFDVKD, per germline. The DNA for the CDR3 is TGTGCCACCAGTGGGGGGGACAGGGCCCCAATTGCCTATAATTCACCCCTCCACTTT. Translated: CATSGGDRAPIAYNSPLHF.

Many counts were recorded for this clonotype. A much more abundant neighbour one base away suggests this may be a read error. In nucleotides, the CDR3 is TGCAGTGCAGCGGGGACTAGCGGGGGGGCTTACACAGATACGCAGTATTTT. Protein sequence: CSAAGTSGGAYTDTQYF. This chain joins TRBV20-1 and TRBJ2-3; 16 bases are a match to TRBD2. The CDR3 has 17 residues. Germline loops: CDR1 DFQATT, CDR2 SNEGSKA (reference sequence). Trimming at V came to 6 bases and at J to 2 bases, leaving 8 bases not matched to a gene.

V gene TRBV7-8 combines with J gene TRBJ1-3; no clear D. This CDR3 has 16 amino acids. Germline CDR1 SGHVS, CDR2 FQNEAQ. Trimming stripped 3 bases from V and 5 bases from J, with 17 bases between. CDR3 DNA: TGTGCCAGCAGCTTGTGGGCAAGGGTAATTCGAAACACCATATATTTT. Translation gives CASSLWARVIRNTIYF. The full variable domain, completed using reference TRBV7-8 and TRBJ1-3, is GAGVSQSPRYKVAKRGQDVALRCDPISGHVSLFWYQQALGQGPEFLTYFQNEAQLDKSGLPSDRFFAERPEGSVSTLKIQRTQQEDSAVYLCASSLWARVIRNTIYFGEGSWLTVV.

This clonotype was observed at least ten times. The genes are TRBV11-1 and TRBJ2-7; 9 nucleotides agree with TRBD2. Losses at the gene ends were 1 base for V and 5 bases for J; bases not matched to a gene: 21. The CDR3 is 20 residues long. Germline CDR1 is SGHAT and CDR2 is FQDESV (reference sequence). The CDR3 DNA reads TGTGCCAGCAGCTTAGACCCGCCTGGTAGCGGGGGTTTGTGGGCCCACGAGCAGTACTTC. It specifies CASSLDPPGSGGLWAHEQYF. Complete variable domain (other parts from reference TRBV11-1 and TRBJ2-7): EAEVAQSPRYKITEKSQAVAFWCDPISGHATLYWYRQILGQGPELLVQFQDESVVDDSQLPKDRFSAERLKGVDSTLKIQPAELGDSAMYLCASSLDPPGSGGLWAHEQYFGPGTRLTVT.

This clonotype was counted once. The chain couples TRBV6-6 to TRBJ2-6; D perhaps matches TRBD1 (6 bases). The CDR3 is made up of 15 amino acids. Germline V lookup: CDR1 MNHNY, CDR2 SVGAGI (reference sequence). The CDR3 sequence: CSSSRTGSGANVLTF. The CDR3 DNA reads TGTTCTAGCAGTCGAACAGGGTCTGGGGCCAACGTCCTGACTTTC.

This clonotype was detected only a few times. One junction end disagrees with the germline gene, perhaps due to a read error. The rearrangement uses TRBV6-6 and TRBJ2-5; no clear D. Germline V lookup: CDR1 MNHNY, CDR2 SVGAGI (reference sequence). This CDR3 contains 17 residues. The CDR3 here is CASSHSLIAEYQETQYF. The DNA of the CDR3 is TGTGCCAGCAGTCACTCGTTAATAGCTGAATACCAAGAGACCCAGTACTTC.

As concerns this clonotype: The germline gene is not matched at one end of the junction; a read error may be the cause. The chain uses TRBV9 and TRBJ2-7, with D possibly being TRBD2 (5 bases). Germline CDR1 is SGDLS and CDR2 is YYNGEE. This CDR3 has 14 amino acids. CDR3 sequence reads: CAGSARGSSREQYF. The CDR3 coding sequence is TGTGCCGGCAGCGCTCGCGGGTCTAGCCGCGAGCAGTACTTC.

On this clonotype itself: This could be a read error, since a much larger clone is one nucleotide away. V and J are TRBV6-6 and TRBJ1-3; D unresolved. V dropped 11 bases and J dropped 4 bases, with 18 bases sitting between them. Germline values: CDR1 MNHNY, CDR2 SVGAGI (reference sequence). This CDR3 has 14 residues. CDR3 sequence reads: CAAALDTSGNTIYF. The CDR3 DNA reads as TGTGCCGCAGCGCTTGACACTTCAGGAAACACCATATATTTT.

In this sample, this clonotype turned up many times. The V and J genes are TRBV10-3 and TRBJ2-1; the D is unclear. The germline gives CDR1 ENHRY, CDR2 SYGVKD. The CDR3 sequence is 11 residues long. V was shortened by 0 bases and J by 9 bases, with 3 bases between the two germline ends. CDR3 sequence (DNA): TGTGCCATCAGTGAGTCGACTGAGCAGTTCTTC. It specifies CAISESTEQFF.

This clonotype was detected a few times. This may be a read error, as it is one base from a much larger clone. The chain is built from TRBV11-2 and TRBJ2-7, with D perhaps TRBD1 (5 bases). The CDR3 consists of 16 residues. Trimming cost V 2 bases and J 0 bases, with 14 bases left between them. Germline-derived CDR1 and CDR2 are SGHAT and FQNNGV. DNA for the CDR3: TGTGCCAGCAGCTTATCGGCAGGGCCGAACTCCTACGAGCAGTACTTC. This encodes CASSLSAGPNSYEQYF.

The V call is TRBV5-8, the J call TRBJ1-5, with a tentative D call TRBD1 (5 bases). Germline assignment: CDR1 SGHTS and CDR2 YDEGEE. The CDR3 is made up of 19 amino acids. Trimming stripped 4 bases from V and 6 bases from J, with 29 bases between. This chain's CDR3 is CASSPGGAGSGILTQPQHF. The DNA of the CDR3 is TGTGCCAGCAGCCCTGGAGGGGCGGGATCGGGGATATTGACTCAGCCCCAGCATTTT.

The chain links TRBV7-9 to TRBJ2-7; 8 bases line up with TRBD2. Germline V gives CDR1 SEHNR, CDR2 FQNEAQ (reference sequence). This CDR3 has 18 residues. V trimming: 4 bases; J trimming: 3 bases; junction bases outside the gene matches: 17. DNA of the CDR3: TGTGCCAGCAGCTCCTCCGGGACTAGAGTAAACCCGGTCTACGAGCAGTACTTC. Translation: CASSSSGTRVNPVYEQYF.

This clonotype came up many times. J is TRBJ2-7 and V is TRBV10-1; D gene unclear. V shed 3 bases and J shed 6 bases, with 12 bases lying between them. This CDR3 has 13 residues. Germline V lookup: CDR1 WNHNN, CDR2 SYGVQD (reference sequence). CDR3: CASSDFATGEQYF. The CDR3 bases are TGCGCCAGCAGTGATTTTGCCACCGGCGAGCAGTACTTC.

This clonotype was recorded at least ten times. The chain recombines TRBV12-3 or TRBV12-4 with TRBJ2-1, with 9 positions matching TRBD2. V lost 7 bases, J lost 8 bases, and 6 bases stayed unmatched. There are 13 residues in the CDR3. The CDR3 reads CASTLAGQDEQFF. The CDR3 DNA reads as TGTGCCAGCACCCTAGCGGGGCAGGATGAGCAGTTCTTC.